The 19 T cell receptor beta chains reported below all come from one sample, sequenced in a study of HIV-infected children after antiretroviral therapy interruption. A 3' RACE protocol on RNA, with unique molecular identifiers, produced the TCR library. TCRdb re-called the 3' RACE reads through MiXCR, storing one row per CDR3 protein. This sample has more than 40,000 distinct CDR3 sequences, with around 4.7% found just once. Regarding treatment: PENTA 11 planned treatment interruption arm or continuous ART arm. Sequences were derived from CD45RA+ CD4+ T cells from PBMCs, pooled from several time points, sampled from a donor given antiretroviral therapy, either interrupted or continuous. The subset here: naive CD4+ CD45RA+ CD45RO- T cells. The receptors here all came from a pool of human donors with HIV.

This clonotype was recorded at least ten times. The rearrangement uses TRBV7-6 and TRBJ2-5, with unresolved D. The CDR3 has 13 amino acids. Trimming took 4 bases from V and 1 from J, leaving 7 bases between them. Per the germline V gene, CDR1 is SGHVS and CDR2 is FNYEAQ. The CDR3 DNA reads as TGTGCCAGCAGCTCCCGGGCCCAAGAGACCCAGTACTTC. As protein: CASSSRAQETQYF.

This clonotype was observed many times. The chain has TRBV5-1 and TRBJ1-1; TRBD1 matches 7 bases. The CDR3 extends over 15 amino acids. Looked up from germline, CDR1 is SGHRS and CDR2 is YFSETQ. With V trimmed by 1 base and J by 4 bases, 7 bases remained unmatched. The CDR3 here is CASSLRVRGSTEAFF. The CDR3 nucleotides are TGCGCCAGCAGCTTGAGGGTCAGGGGGAGCACTGAAGCTTTCTTT.

This clonotype was seen many times. The rearrangement joins TRBV20-1 to TRBJ1-6; D is undetermined. The germline gives CDR1 DFQATT, CDR2 SNEGSKA (reference sequence). Trimming pared 0 bases from V and 9 bases from J, leaving 18 bases between. CDR3 length equals 16 residues. This chain's CDR3 is CSARDLRGPGSSPLHF. In nucleotides, the CDR3 is TGCAGTGCTAGAGATCTCCGCGGACCGGGGAGTTCACCCCTCCACTTT.

The rearrangement uses TRBV20-1 and TRBJ1-3, with a tentative D call TRBD1 (6 bases). The germline CDR1 and CDR2 sequences are DFQATT and SNEGSKA (reference sequence). The CDR3 spans 13 residues. V lost 6 bases and J lost 8, with 17 bases in between. The CDR3 sequence: CSATGRGQDTIYF. The CDR3 nucleotides read TGCAGTGCCACTGGACGGGGGCAGGACACCATATATTTT.

This clonotype was observed a few times. V is TRBV29-1 and J is TRBJ2-5; D not resolved. CDR1 SQVTM and CDR2 ANQGSEA come from the germline V gene. There are 11 residues in the CDR3. The ends were cut back, 1 base at V and 7 bases at J, with 7 bases in the middle. Written as DNA, the CDR3 is TGCAGCGTTGAAGGGCCCGGGACCCAGTACTTC. Protein product: CSVEGPGTQYF.

This clonotype was seen many times. The chain joins TRBV20-1 to TRBJ1-1, with D perhaps matching TRBD1 (5 bases). The germline gives CDR1 DFQATT, CDR2 SNEGSKA (reference sequence). Deletions cut 3 bases from V and 1 base from J, with 12 bases between. The CDR3 covers 14 residues. DNA of the CDR3: TGCAGTGCTAGCACCCCGGGGGGGAACACTGAAGCTTTCTTT. Protein product: CSASTPGGNTEAFF.

At least ten counts were recorded for this clonotype. This sequence joins TRBV10-3 and TRBJ2-1; 11 bases are shared with TRBD2. CDR1 is ENHRY, CDR2 SYGVKD, per germline. Losses at the gene ends were 2 bases for V and 9 bases for J; bases not matched to a gene: 6. The CDR3 spans 15 residues. The CDR3 DNA follows: TGTGCCATCAGTGAGCCTAGCGGGGGGATCGGTGAGCAGTTCTTC. Residues: CAISEPSGGIGEQFF.

By proportion, this clonotype is medium-sized (0.01 to 0.1%). The V call is TRBV5-1, the J call TRBJ1-1, with D possibly TRBD1 on 5 matching bases. The CDR3 runs 15 residues. V was cut by 1 base and J by 5 bases, with 15 bases left in between. Germline values: CDR1 SGHRS, CDR2 YFSETQ. In DNA form, the CDR3 reads TGCGCCAGCAGCTTGAATGGGCAGGGCACAACTGAAGCTTTCTTT. This gives the protein CASSLNGQGTTEAFF.

The table lists this clonotype with many counts. The chain is built from TRBV12-3 or TRBV12-4 and TRBJ1-4; D is possibly TRBD1 (5 bases). The CDR3 is 12 residues long. The V gene lost 9 bases and the J gene lost 13 bases, with 18 bases spanning the gap. CDR3 in DNA: TGTGCCAGTAGATTCTCGCAGGGTGGACTGTTTTTT. Protein sequence: CASRFSQGGLFF.

This clonotype was detected ten times or more. The rearrangement joins TRBV7-2 to TRBJ2-5; TRBD2 aligns across 11 bases. This CDR3 comprises 14 residues. Germline V gene lookup returns CDR1 SGHTA and CDR2 FQGNSA. With V trimmed by 5 bases and J by 4 bases, 3 bases remained unmatched. The CDR3 sequence is CASSLGLAGETQYF. Here the CDR3 DNA reads TGTGCCAGCAGCCTAGGACTAGCGGGAGAGACCCAGTACTTC.

This clonotype has at least ten counts. V usage is TRBV19 and J usage is TRBJ2-2, with D unresolved. Germline V gene lookup returns CDR1 LNHDA and CDR2 SQIVND (reference sequence). The V end lost 4 bases, the J end lost 5 bases, and 5 bases lay between the germline ends. This CDR3 is 12 amino acids long. Written as DNA, the CDR3 is TGTGCCAGTAGTACTATTACCGGGGAGCTGTTTTTT. This codes for CASSTITGELFF.

In nucleotides, the CDR3 is TGTGCCAGCAGTTTATCCTCACTCGGTCAGCCCCAGCATTTT. Protein sequence: CASSLSSLGQPQHF. This chain links TRBV28 with TRBJ1-5; D is unclear. Germline V CDR1 and CDR2: MDHEN, SYDVKM. The CDR3 sequence is 14 residues long. V was shortened by 1 base and J by 6 bases, with 10 bases between the two germline ends.

This clonotype has ten or more counts. The gene calls are TRBV2 and TRBJ1-3, with a tentative D call TRBD1 (6 bases). The V and J ends lost 6 bases and 2 bases respectively, with 8 bases between them. CDR1 and CDR2 (germline): SNHLY, FYNNEI. The CDR3 consists of 13 residues. This CDR3 is CASRGQAGNTIYF. CDR3 nucleotide sequence: TGTGCCAGCAGGGGACAAGCTGGAAACACCATATATTTT.

This clonotype was picked up many times. Sequence at one end of the junction differs from germline and may be a read error. The V and J genes are TRBV11-2 and TRBJ2-2, with D unresolved. From germline, CDR1 is SGHAT and CDR2 FQNNGV. The CDR3 is 16 amino acids. The CDR3 spells CASSLIKERNAGELFF. The CDR3 nucleotides read TGTGCCAGCAGCTTAATAAAGGAACGGAACGCCGGGGAGCTGTTTTTT.

Ten or more counts support this clonotype. The rearrangement links TRBV7-3 to TRBJ1-5; D remains unclear. Germline V gene lookup returns CDR1 SGHTA and CDR2 FQGTGA. This CDR3 comprises 13 residues. V lost 3 bases to trimming and J lost 4 bases, with 7 bases between them. For the CDR3, the DNA is TGTGCCAGCAGCTTCGGACTGAATCAGCCCCAGCATTTT. This sequence encodes CASSFGLNQPQHF.

The chain has TRBV3-1 and TRBJ2-7; either TRBD1 or TRBD2 may supply D (7 bases each). The germline gives CDR1 LGHDT, CDR2 YNNKEL (reference sequence). With 10 bases removed from V and 2 bases from J, the gap between germline ends came to 12 bases. This CDR3 comprises 12 residues. Here the CDR3 reads CATRGGPYEQYF. As DNA, the CDR3 is TGTGCCACCAGGGGGGGACCCTACGAGCAGTACTTC.

This clonotype was found many times. The chain is built from TRBV11-3 and TRBJ2-7; the D gene is possibly TRBD2 (5 bases). Germline CDR1 is SGHNT and CDR2 is YENEEA. V lost 2 bases to trimming and J lost 2 bases, with 16 bases between them. CDR3 length: 16 amino acids. The CDR3 here is CASSLTLRVGTYEQYF. The CDR3 DNA sequence: TGTGCCAGCAGCTTAACGCTGCGGGTCGGGACCTACGAGCAGTACTTC.

This clonotype has ten or more counts. In DNA, the CDR3 is TGCGCCAGCAGTGAGTCGCGGGGCACTGAAGCTTTCTTT. Amino acids: CASSESRGTEAFF. The gene calls are TRBV10-1 and TRBJ1-1; D not certain. Between the trimmed V and J ends, which lost 0 bases and 4 bases, there was a span of 6 bases. Germline V gene sequence: CDR1 WNHNN, CDR2 SYGVQD (reference sequence). The CDR3 is made up of 13 amino acids.

This clonotype was recorded at least ten times. The V and J genes are TRBV18 and TRBJ2-1, with D unclear. The CDR3 is 15 amino acids. V was clipped by 3 bases and J by 7 bases, with 16 bases between them. Germline CDR1 is KGHSH and CDR2 is LQKENI. CDR3 bases: TGTGCCAGCTCACCTATAGTCCTGGCGATTAATGAGCAGTTCTTC. Translated, it gives CASSPIVLAINEQFF.